This T cell receptor beta chain appears in the sequencing data of a study of blood T cells in healthy people across ages. This clonotype was detected only a few times. The antigen is undetermined. General observations from the study: A conclusive naive versus antigen-experienced comparison was prevented by the unsorted PBMCs.

The CDR3 has 16 amino acids. Together with a sample-barcoded 5' primer, a J-beta primer mix was included in a second PCR lasting about 6 to 11 cycles. Each CDR3 protein gets one entry after TCRdb re-called the 5' RACE reads with MiXCR. Of hundreds of thousands of distinct CDR3 sequences in the sample, more than 50% were seen once. The sequencing input was blood. This receptor was identified in a man aged 35-49 years in good health. This chain connects TRBV12-3 or TRBV12-4 to TRBJ2-4, with 9 nucleotides matching TRBD1. Near its end, the DNA agrees better with TRBJ2-7, so the J call may be wrong. The DNA for the CDR3 is TGTGCCAGCAGTTCCAGGCCCGGGACAGGGCTCTACGAGCAGTACTTC. Translation: CASSSRPGTGLYEQYF.